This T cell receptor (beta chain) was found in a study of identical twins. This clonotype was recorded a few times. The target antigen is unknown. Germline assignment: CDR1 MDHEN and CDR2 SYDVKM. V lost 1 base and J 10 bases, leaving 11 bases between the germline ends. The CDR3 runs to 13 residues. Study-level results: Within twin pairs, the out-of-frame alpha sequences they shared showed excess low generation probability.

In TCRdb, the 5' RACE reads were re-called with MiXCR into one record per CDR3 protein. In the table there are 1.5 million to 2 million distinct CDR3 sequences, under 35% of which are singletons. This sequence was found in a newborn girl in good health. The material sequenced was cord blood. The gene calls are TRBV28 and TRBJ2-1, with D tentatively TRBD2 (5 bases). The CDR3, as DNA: TGTGCCAGCAGTTTATACGAACCGGGGGAGCAGTTCTTC. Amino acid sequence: CASSLYEPGEQFF.